The rows below give T cell receptor beta chains drawn from one sample of a study of OX40 agonist ivuxolimab in advanced cancers. Sequenced by immunoSEQ multiplex PCR; TCRdb stores in-frame clones only, minus some. The table shows about 44,000 clones, with 70% to 90% occurring only once. The sample consisted of CD4+ or CD8+ T cells sorted from blood, taken in a trial of the OX40 agonist ivuxolimab. The receptor source for this set is an adult with an advanced solid tumor such as melanoma, head and neck, liver or kidney cancer. CDR3s include the opening cysteine and the closing phenylalanine or tryptophan. D genes are given only for firm matches. The size of a clone is reported for some rows only, either as once, few or many, or as a class for expanded clones.

.,.,TRBV2,TRBJ2-7,TGTGCCAGCAGTGAAGGGGAAAAGGACGGTTACGAGCAGTACTTC,CASSEGEKDGYEQYF
.,.,TRBV4-3,TRBJ2-7,TGCGCCAGCAGCCAAGAACAGACCTACGAGCAGTACTTC,CASSQEQTYEQYF
.,.,TRBV7-9,TRBJ1-2,TGTGCCAGCAGCTTAGTCGAGGGAAACTATGGCTACACCTTC,CASSLVEGNYGYTF
.,.,TRBV11-2,TRBJ2-3,TGTGCCAGCAGCCGCGAGGTGACTAGCACAGATACGCAGTATTTT,CASSREVTSTDTQYF
.,.,TRBV5-6,TRBJ2-1,TGTGCCAGCAGCCCGGGACAAGACAATGAGCAGTTCTTC,CASSPGQDNEQFF
.,.,TRBV11-2,TRBJ1-1,TGTGCCAGCAGCTTAGTATCAGGGAACACTGAAGCTTTCTTT,CASSLVSGNTEAFF
.,.,TRBV28,TRBJ1-1,TGTGCCAGCAGTATACAAGGTCTAAACACTGAAGCTTTCTTT,CASSIQGLNTEAFF
.,.,TRBV29-1,TRBJ2-5,TGCAGCGTTGATGGAACAGGGAGTGGCCAAGAGACCCAGTACTTC,CSVDGTGSGQETQYF
.,.,TRBV13,TRBJ2-3,TGTGCCAGCAGCTTGGGCGATCTTTCCACAGATACGCAGTATTTT,CASSLGDLSTDTQYF
.,.,TRBV6-5,TRBJ1-2,TGTGCCAGCAGTTACTGGGGGTCCCATCCTGGCTACACCTTC,CASSYWGSHPGYTF
.,once,TRBV20-1,TRBJ1-1,TGCAGTGCTAGAGACAGGCCCGAAATATTT,CSARDRPEIF
.,once,TRBV10-3,TRBJ2-1,TGTGCCATCAGTGAGTCCGGGACCAACACAGACAATGAGCAGTTCTTC,CAISESGTNTDNEQFF
TRBD1,many,TRBV4-2,TRBJ2-4,TGTGCCAGCAGCCAAGATCCTCTTTCCCGGGACAGCCGTGGGGACAAAAACATTCAGTACTTC,CASSQDPLSRDSRGDKNIQYF
.,.,TRBV7-3,TRBJ2-3,TGTGCCAGCAGCCCTAATGGGCTCACAGATACGCAGTATTTT,CASSPNGLTDTQYF
.,.,TRBV9,TRBJ2-2,TGTGCCAGCAGCGAGGGGAACACCGGGGAGCTGTTTTTT,CASSEGNTGELFF
.,once,TRBV14,TRBJ2-5,TGTGCCAGCAGCCCCCTGGCAGGGCTGGGGGAGACCCAGTACTTC,CASSPLAGLGETQYF
.,.,TRBV9,TRBJ1-5,TGTGCCAGCAGCGTAGGGGGGGGACCCAATCAGCCCCAGCATTTT,CASSVGGGPNQPQHF
.,once,TRBV5-8,TRBJ1-4,TGTGCCAGCAGCCTCGGGACGGCAACTAATGAAAAACTGTTTTTT,CASSLGTATNEKLFF
.,.,TRBV7-9,TRBJ2-1,TGTGCCAGCAGCTTGGTCTACAATGAGCAGTTCTTC,CASSLVYNEQFF
.,once,TRBV4-1,TRBJ1-2,TGCGCCAGCAGCCCCGGGCCCTACATGGCCCATGGCTACACCTTC,CASSPGPYMAHGYTF
TRBD2,.,TRBV19,TRBJ2-7,TGTGCCAGTAGTCCCCGACTAGCGGGGTTCCACGAGCAGTACTTC,CASSPRLAGFHEQYF
.,.,TRBV5-5,TRBJ2-1,TGTGCCAGCAGCCCAGACAACTACAATGAGCAGTTCTTC,CASSPDNYNEQFF
.,.,TRBV2,TRBJ2-7,TGTGCCAGCCGCGGCCTGTCCTACGAGCAGTACTTC,CASRGLSYEQYF